This paragraph reports one T cell receptor beta chain. This clone's antigen is unknown. Base qualities are missing; no much larger clone stands one base away. This record belongs to a study of T cell responses to AZD1222 COVID-19 vaccine (dated by TCRdb to the early 2020s). With respect to the entire study: TCR sequencing covered roughly 230 trial participants: 200 to 220 given two doses of AZD1222 and 26 given two doses of MenACWY control vaccine. Trial participants were enrolled into age subgroups of 18-55, 56-69 and 70-plus years, which contained approximately 150, 28 and 58 TCR-sequenced participants, respectively. Overall study results and their limits: In the small 56-69-year group, the increase in depth fell short of significance, most likely because of low power. Epitopes outside the regions mutated in the B.1.351 and B.1.1.7 variants were reportedly recognized by nearly half of the unique spike-specific TCRs. CD4 TCRs associated with the vaccine covered the entire spike protein, and the dominant responses were in regions 160-218 and 743-854. Because no samples from the day 14 peak response were available, repertoires could be characterized only after the peak T cell response. Conclusions about previously exposed vaccinees are limited because only five to seven AZD1222 recipients were SARS-CoV-2 seropositive at baseline. Most participants were white British and females outnumbered males, and the authors suggested that clonal diversity may have been underestimated. After two AZD1222 doses, both the breadth and the depth of spike-specific TCRs were significantly higher than at day 0 and than in MenACWY recipients.

The CDR3 runs 17 residues from the cysteine to the phenylalanine. The sequence is cut down to CDR3 DNA, 51 bases in frame from base 1. For CDR1 and CDR2, the germline V gene lists SGHTA and FQGNSA. The V and J ends are trimmed by 1 base and 4 bases, leaving 19 bases between them. The time point label corresponds to: about 28 days (+/-7) after the second vaccine dose. AZD1222 recipients given second doses at about 4 weeks or at about 12 weeks were pooled, since spike-specific TCR depth and breadth were not found to differ between the two schedules. Vaccinee samples came from UK trials COV001 and COV002, including a single-blind randomized controlled phase 2/3 trial of AZD1222 (ChAdOx1 nCoV-19) in healthy adults. Trial participant PBMC samples were collected at day 0 and day 28 after the second dose for TCRbeta chain sequencing. The CDR3 regions of human TCRbeta chains were analyzed by immunosequencing. The source study handled its data this way. Repertoire TCRs were matched against a reference library of SARS-CoV-2-specific TCRs generated with the MIRA antigen-specificity platform. Breadth was defined as the fraction of unique TCRs that were SARS-CoV-2-associated, and depth was defined as the fraction of total T cells that were SARS-CoV-2-associated. Each spike-specific TCR was assigned to its reactive spike region and to a CD4 or CD8 class using the MIRA data. Log10-transformed breadth and depth values were compared by one-way ANOVA with Sidak's multiple comparisons tests. Entries here come from immuneACCESS through TCRdb and include only in-frame sequences with V and J called. Some clones fail to appear in such tables; in the studies checked, an unresolved V gene covers under half of the shortfall, and the cause of the remainder is unknown. The D gene and trimming were derived from the DNA, and the V and J assignments and clone size from that table. For this sample there are 150,000 or so clones; under 95% appear just once. The ten most abundant clones make up around 0.99% of the sample.

This receptor was taken from an adult who received the AZD1222 COVID-19 vaccine. The source was peripheral blood, collected 28 days after the second AZD1222 dose. The rearranged segments are TRBV7-2 and TRBJ2-5; the D gene is perhaps TRBD1 or TRBD2, as each covers 7 bases. In nucleotide form, the sequence is TGTGCCAGCAGCTTAGTCGCGACAGGGAGGGCGAGAGAGACCCAGTACTTC. Its protein reads: CASSLVATGRARETQYF.